The 2 T cell receptor beta chains below were found in one sample sequenced in a study of blood T cells in healthy people across ages. The authors ran a second PCR of about 6 to 11 cycles using a sample-barcoded 5' primer and a J-beta primer mix. Using its own MiXCR run on the 5' RACE reads, TCRdb lists one record per CDR3 protein. The table records 250,000 to 300,000 distinct CDR3 sequences, roughly 29% of them present only once. Sequencing used blood. These receptors were taken from a woman in her 70s in good health.

The rearrangement uses TRBV2 and TRBJ2-5; D unclear. The CDR3 covers 12 residues. CDR1 SNHLY and CDR2 FYNNEI come from the germline V gene. V was pared by 3 bases and J by 4 bases, with 6 bases between. In DNA, the CDR3 is TGTGCCAGCAGTGACGACCGAGAGACCCAGTACTTC. Its translation: CASSDDRETQYF.

This clonotype has a handful of counts. This chain joins TRBV20-1 and TRBJ1-4; D gene uncertain. CDR1 and CDR2 (germline): DFQATT, SNEGSKA (reference sequence). Trimming shortened V by 1 base and J by 8 bases, and 17 bases separated the two germline ends. The CDR3 covers 15 residues. The CDR3 is CSARAGGQSHEKLFF. The CDR3 DNA reads TGCAGTGCTAGAGCAGGAGGGCAAAGCCACGAAAAACTGTTTTTT.